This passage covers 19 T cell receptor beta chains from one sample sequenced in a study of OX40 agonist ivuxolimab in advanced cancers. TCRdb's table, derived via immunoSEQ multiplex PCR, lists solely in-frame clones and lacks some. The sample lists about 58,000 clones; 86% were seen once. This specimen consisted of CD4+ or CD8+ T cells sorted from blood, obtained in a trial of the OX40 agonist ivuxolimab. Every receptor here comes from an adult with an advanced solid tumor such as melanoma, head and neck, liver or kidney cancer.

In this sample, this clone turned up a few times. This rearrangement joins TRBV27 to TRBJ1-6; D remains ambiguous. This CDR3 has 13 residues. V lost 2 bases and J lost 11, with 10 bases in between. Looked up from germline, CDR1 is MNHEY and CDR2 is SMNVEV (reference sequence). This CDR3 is CASSLVGLPPLHF. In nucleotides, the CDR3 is TGTGCCAGCAGTTTAGTCGGACTGCCACCCCTCCACTTT.

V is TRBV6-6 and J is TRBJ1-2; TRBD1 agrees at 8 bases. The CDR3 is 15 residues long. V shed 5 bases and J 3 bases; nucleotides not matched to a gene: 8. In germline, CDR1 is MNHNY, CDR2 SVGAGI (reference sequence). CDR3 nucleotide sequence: TGTGCCAGCAGTGACCCGACAGGGGTTCACTATGGCTACACCTTC. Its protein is CASSDPTGVHYGYTF.

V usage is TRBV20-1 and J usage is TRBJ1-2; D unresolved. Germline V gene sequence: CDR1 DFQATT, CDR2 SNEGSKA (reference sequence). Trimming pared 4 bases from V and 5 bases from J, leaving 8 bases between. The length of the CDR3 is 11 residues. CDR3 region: CSATSLYGYTF. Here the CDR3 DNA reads TGCAGTGCTACGTCCCTTTATGGCTACACCTTC.

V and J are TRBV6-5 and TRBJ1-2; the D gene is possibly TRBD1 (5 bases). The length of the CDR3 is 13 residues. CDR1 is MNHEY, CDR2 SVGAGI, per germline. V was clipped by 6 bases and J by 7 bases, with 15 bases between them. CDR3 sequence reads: CASRLEGSLGYTF. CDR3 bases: TGTGCCAGCAGACTCGAGGGGTCCCTTGGCTACACCTTC.

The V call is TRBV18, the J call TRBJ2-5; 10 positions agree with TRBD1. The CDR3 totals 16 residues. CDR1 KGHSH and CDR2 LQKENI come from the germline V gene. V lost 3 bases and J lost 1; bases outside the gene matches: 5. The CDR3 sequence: CASSPGGTGAQETQYF. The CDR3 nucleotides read TGTGCCAGCTCACCTGGGGGGACAGGGGCCCAAGAGACCCAGTACTTC.

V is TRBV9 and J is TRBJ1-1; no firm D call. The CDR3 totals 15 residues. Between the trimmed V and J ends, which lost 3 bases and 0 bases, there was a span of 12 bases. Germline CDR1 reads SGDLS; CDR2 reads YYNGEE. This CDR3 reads CASSARLQVNTEAFF. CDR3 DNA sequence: TGTGCCAGCAGCGCGCGCCTACAAGTGAACACTGAAGCTTTCTTT.

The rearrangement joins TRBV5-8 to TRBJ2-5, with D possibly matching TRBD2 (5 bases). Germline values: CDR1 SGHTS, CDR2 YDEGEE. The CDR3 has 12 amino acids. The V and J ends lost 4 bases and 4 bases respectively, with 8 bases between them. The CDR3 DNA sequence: TGTGCCAGCAGCCCGCGGGCAGAGACCCAGTACTTC. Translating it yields CASSPRAETQYF.

CDR3 amino acids: CATSPSGHLNSPLHF. The CDR3 nucleotides are TGTGCCACCAGCCCTTCGGGACATCTTAATTCACCCCTCCACTTT. The V gene is TRBV15, the J gene TRBJ1-6; perhaps TRBD1 as D (6 bases). CDR3 length equals 15 residues. V was cut by 5 bases and J by 6 bases, with 14 bases left in between. Germline V lookup: CDR1 LNHNV, CDR2 YYDKDF (reference sequence).

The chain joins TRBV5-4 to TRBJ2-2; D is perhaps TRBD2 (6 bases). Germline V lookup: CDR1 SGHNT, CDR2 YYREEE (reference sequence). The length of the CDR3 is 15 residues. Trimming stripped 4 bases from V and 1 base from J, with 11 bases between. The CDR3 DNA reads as TGTGCCAGCAGCGCGGGACCGCTGAACACCGGGGAGCTGTTTTTT. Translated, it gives CASSAGPLNTGELFF.

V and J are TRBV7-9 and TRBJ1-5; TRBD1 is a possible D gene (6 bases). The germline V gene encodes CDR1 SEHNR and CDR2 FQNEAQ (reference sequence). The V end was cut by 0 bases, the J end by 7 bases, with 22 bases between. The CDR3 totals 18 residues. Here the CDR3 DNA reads TGTGCCAGCAGCTTAGCGGATGGGGCAGGGGAAAGGTCGCAGCCCCAGCATTTT. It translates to CASSLADGAGERSQPQHF.

CDR3 in amino acids: CASSYGGPQETQYF. In nucleotides, the CDR3 is TGTGCCAGCAGTTACGGGGGGCCTCAAGAGACCCAGTACTTC. The chain employs TRBV6-6 and TRBJ2-5; either TRBD1 or TRBD2 may supply D (6 bases each). The CDR3 contains 14 residues. Germline V gene lookup returns CDR1 MNHNY and CDR2 SVGAGI (reference sequence). Trimming took off 2 bases at V and 2 bases at J, with 9 bases between the two ends.

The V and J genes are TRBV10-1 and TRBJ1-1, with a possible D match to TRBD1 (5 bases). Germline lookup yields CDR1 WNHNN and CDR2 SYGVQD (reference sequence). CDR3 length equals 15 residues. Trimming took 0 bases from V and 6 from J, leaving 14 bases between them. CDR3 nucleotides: TGCGCCAGCAGTGAGTCGATCGGCAGGGCCCCTGAAGCTTTCTTT. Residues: CASSESIGRAPEAFF.

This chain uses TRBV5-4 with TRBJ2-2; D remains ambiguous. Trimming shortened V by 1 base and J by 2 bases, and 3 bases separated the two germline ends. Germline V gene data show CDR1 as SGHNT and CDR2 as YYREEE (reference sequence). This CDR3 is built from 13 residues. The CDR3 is CASSLRNTGELFF. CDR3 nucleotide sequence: TGTGCCAGCAGCTTGCGTAACACCGGGGAGCTGTTTTTT.

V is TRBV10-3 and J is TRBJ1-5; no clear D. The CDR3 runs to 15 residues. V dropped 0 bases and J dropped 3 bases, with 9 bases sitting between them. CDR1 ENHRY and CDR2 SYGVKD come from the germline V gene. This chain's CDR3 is CAISESETANQPQHF. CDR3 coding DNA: TGTGCCATCAGTGAGTCTGAGACCGCCAATCAGCCCCAGCATTTT.

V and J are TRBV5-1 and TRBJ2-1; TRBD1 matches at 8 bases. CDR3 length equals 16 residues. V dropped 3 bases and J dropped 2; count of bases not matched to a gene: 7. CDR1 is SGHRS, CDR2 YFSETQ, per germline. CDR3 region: CASSSGQGRPYNEQFF. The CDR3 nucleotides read TGCGCCAGCAGCTCCGGACAGGGTAGGCCCTACAATGAGCAGTTCTTC. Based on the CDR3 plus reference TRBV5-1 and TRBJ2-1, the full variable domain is KAGVTQTPRYLIKTRGQQVTLSCSPISGHRSVSWYQQTPGQGLQFLFEYFSETQRNKGNFPGRFSGRQFSNSRSEMNVSTLELGDSALYLCASSSGQGRPYNEQFFGPGTRLTVL.

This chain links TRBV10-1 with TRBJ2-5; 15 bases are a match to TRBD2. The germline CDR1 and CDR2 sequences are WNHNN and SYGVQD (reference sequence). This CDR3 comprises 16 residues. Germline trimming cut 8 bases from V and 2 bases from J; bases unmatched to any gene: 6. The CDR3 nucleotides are TGCGCCAGCTCCCGGGGGACTAGCGGGGGGCAAGAGACCCAGTACTTC. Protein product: CASSRGTSGGQETQYF.

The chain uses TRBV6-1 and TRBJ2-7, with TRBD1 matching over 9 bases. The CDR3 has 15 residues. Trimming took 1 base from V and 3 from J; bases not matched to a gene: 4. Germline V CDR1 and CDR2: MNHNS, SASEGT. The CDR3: CASSEVGQGGYEQYF. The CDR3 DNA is TGTGCCAGCAGTGAAGTGGGACAGGGAGGCTACGAGCAGTACTTC.

CDR3 loop: CASSQTRKVLEQFF. The CDR3, as DNA: TGTGCCAGCAGCCAGACCAGAAAGGTCCTCGAGCAGTTCTTC. The chain is built from TRBV11-2 and TRBJ2-1, with D hard to call. CDR3 size: 14 residues. Germline V gene sequence: CDR1 SGHAT, CDR2 FQNNGV. Trimming pared 5 bases from V and 10 bases from J, leaving 18 bases between.

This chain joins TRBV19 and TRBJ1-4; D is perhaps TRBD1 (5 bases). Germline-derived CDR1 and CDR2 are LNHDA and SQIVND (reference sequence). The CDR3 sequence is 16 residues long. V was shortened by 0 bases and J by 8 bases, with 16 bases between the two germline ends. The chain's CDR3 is CASSIDNRGGGEKLFF. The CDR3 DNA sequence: TGTGCCAGTAGTATAGATAACCGCGGGGGAGGAGAAAAACTGTTTTTT.